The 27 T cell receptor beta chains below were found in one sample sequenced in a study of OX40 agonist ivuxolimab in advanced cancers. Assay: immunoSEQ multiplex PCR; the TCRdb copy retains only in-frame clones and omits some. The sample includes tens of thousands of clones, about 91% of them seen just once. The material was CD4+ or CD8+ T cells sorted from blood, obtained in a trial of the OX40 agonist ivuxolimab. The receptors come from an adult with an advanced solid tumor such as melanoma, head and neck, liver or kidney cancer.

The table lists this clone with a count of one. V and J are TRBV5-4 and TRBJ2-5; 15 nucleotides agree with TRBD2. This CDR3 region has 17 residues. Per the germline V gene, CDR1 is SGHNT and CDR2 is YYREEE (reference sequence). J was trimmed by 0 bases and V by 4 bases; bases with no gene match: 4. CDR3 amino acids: CASSRGLAGGYQETQYF. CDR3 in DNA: TGTGCCAGCAGCCGCGGACTAGCGGGAGGGTACCAAGAGACCCAGTACTTC.

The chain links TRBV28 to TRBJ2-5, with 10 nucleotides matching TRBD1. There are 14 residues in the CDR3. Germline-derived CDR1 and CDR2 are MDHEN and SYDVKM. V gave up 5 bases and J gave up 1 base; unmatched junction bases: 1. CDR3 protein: CASSRTGGQETQYF. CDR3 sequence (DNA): TGTGCCAGCAGTCGGACAGGGGGCCAAGAGACCCAGTACTTC.

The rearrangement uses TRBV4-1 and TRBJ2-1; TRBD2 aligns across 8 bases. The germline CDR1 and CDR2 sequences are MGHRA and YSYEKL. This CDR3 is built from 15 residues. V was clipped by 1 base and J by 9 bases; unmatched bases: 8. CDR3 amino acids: CASSQGLAPKSEQFF. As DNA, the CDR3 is TGCGCCAGCAGCCAAGGACTAGCGCCCAAGAGTGAGCAGTTCTTC.

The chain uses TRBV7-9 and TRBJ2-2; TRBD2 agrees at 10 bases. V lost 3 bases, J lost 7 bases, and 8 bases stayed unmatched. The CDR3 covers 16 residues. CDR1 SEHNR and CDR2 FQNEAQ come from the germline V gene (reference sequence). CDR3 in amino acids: CASSFTSGGAFGELFF. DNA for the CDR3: TGTGCCAGCAGCTTCACCAGCGGGGGGGCCTTCGGGGAGCTGTTTTTT.

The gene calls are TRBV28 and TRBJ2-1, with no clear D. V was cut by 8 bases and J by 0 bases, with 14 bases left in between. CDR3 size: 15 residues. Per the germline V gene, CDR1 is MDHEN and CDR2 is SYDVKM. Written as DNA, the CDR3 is TGTGCCAGCGTAAGGCCTCCTAGCTCCTACAATGAGCAGTTCTTC. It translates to CASVRPPSSYNEQFF. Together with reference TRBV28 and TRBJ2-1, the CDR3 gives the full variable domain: DVKVTQSSRYLVKRTGEKVFLECVQDMDHENMFWYRQDPGLGLRLIYFSYDVKMKEKGDIPEGYSVSREKKERFSLILESASTNQTSMYLCASVRPPSSYNEQFFGPGTRLTVL.

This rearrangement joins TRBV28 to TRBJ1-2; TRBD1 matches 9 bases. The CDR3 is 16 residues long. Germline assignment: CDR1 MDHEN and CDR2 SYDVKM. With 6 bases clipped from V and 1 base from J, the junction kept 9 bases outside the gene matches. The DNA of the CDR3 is TGTGCCAGCAGAAAACAGGGGGCTAGGGATAACTATGGCTACACCTTC. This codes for CASRKQGARDNYGYTF.

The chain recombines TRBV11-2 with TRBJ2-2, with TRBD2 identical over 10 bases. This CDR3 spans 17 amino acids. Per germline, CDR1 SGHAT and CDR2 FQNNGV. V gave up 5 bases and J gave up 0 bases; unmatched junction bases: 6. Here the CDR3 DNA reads TGTGCCAGCAGCCCGGGACTAGCGAACGCGAACACCGGGGAGCTGTTTTTT. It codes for CASSPGLANANTGELFF.

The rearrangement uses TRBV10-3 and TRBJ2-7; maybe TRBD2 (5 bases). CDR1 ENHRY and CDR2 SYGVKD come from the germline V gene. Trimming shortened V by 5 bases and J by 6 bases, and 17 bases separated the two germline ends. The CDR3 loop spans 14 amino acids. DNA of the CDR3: TGTGCCATCAGTCATGTACAGAGGGCGAGCGAGCAGTACTTC. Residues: CAISHVQRASEQYF.

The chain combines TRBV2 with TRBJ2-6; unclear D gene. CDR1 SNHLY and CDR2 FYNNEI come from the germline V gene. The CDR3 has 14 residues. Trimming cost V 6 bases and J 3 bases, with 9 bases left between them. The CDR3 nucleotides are TGTGCCAGCAGGAGCACTGGTGGGGCCAACGTCCTGACTTTC. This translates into CASRSTGGANVLTF.

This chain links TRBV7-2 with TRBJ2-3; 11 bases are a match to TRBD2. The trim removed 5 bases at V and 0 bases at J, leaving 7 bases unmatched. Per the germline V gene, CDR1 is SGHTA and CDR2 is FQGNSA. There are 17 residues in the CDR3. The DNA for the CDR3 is TGTGCCAGCAGCCTGCGACTAGCGGGGTCTAGCACAGATACGCAGTATTTT. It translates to CASSLRLAGSSTDTQYF. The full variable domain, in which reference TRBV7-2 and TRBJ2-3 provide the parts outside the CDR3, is GAGVSQSPSNKVTEKGKDVELRCDPISGHTALYWYRQSLGQGLEFLIYFQGNSAPDKSGLPSDRFSAERTGGSVSTLTIQRTQQEDSAVYLCASSLRLAGSSTDTQYFGPGTRLTVL.

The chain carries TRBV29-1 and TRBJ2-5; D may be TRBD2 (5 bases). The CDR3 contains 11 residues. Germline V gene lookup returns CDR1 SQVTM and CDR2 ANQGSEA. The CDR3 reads CSGGPGQTQYF. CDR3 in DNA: TGCAGTGGCGGGCCCGGGCAGACCCAGTACTTC.

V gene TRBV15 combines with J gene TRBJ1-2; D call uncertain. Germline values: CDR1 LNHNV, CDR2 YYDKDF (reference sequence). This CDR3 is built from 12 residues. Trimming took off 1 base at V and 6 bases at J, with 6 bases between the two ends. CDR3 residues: CATSRGEDGYTF. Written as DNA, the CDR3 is TGTGCCACCAGCAGAGGAGAGGATGGCTACACCTTC.

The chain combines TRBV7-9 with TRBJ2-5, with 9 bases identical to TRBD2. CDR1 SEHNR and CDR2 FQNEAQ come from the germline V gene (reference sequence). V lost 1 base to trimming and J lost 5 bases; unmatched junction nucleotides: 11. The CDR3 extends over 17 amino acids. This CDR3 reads CASSLGLAGSGLETQYF. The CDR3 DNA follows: TGTGCCAGCAGCTTAGGGCTAGCGGGATCCGGGCTCGAGACCCAGTACTTC. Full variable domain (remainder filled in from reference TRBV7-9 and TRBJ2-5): DTGVSQNPRHKITKRGQNVTFRCDPISEHNRLYWYRQTLGQGPEFLTYFQNEAQLEKSRLLSDRFSAERPKGSFSTLEIQRTEQGDSAMYLCASSLGLAGSGLETQYFGPGTRLLVL.

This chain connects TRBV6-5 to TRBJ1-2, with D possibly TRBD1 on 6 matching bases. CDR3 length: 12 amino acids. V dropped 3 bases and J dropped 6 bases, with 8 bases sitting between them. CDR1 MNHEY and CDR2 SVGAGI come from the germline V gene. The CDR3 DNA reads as TGTGCCAGCAGTTATACAGGGAATGGCTACACCTTC. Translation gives CASSYTGNGYTF.

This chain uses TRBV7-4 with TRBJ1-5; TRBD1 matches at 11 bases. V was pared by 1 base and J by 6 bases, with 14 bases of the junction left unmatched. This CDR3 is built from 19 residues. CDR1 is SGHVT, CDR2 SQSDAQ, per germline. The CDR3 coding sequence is TGTGCCAGCAGCTTAGGAGTGCCCCCCGGGACAGGGGGGTCTCAGCCCCAGCATTTT. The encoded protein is CASSLGVPPGTGGSQPQHF.

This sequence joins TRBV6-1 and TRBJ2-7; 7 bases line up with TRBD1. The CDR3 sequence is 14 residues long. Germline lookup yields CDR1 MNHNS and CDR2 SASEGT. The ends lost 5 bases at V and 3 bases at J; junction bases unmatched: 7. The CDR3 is CASSLRRDSYEQYF. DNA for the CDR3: TGTGCCAGCAGTCTTCGACGGGACAGCTACGAGCAGTACTTC.

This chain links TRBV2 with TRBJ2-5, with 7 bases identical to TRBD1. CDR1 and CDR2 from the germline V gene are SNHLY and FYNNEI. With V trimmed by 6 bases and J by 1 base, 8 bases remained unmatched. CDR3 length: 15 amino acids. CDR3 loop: CASSRWTGLQETQYF. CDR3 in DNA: TGTGCCAGCAGCCGGTGGACAGGCCTCCAAGAGACCCAGTACTTC.

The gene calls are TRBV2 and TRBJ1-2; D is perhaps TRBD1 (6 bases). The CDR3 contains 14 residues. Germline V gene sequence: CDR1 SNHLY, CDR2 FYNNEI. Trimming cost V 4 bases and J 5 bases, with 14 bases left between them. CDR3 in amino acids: CASSVAGDLYGYTF. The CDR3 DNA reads TGTGCCAGCAGTGTGGCAGGGGACCTATATGGCTACACCTTC.

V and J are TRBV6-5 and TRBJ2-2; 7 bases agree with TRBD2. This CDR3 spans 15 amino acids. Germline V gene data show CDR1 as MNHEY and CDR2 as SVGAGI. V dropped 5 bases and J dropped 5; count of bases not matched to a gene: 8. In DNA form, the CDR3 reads TGTGCCAGCAGTACTCCTAGCGGTCATACCGGGGAGCTGTTTTTT. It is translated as CASSTPSGHTGELFF.

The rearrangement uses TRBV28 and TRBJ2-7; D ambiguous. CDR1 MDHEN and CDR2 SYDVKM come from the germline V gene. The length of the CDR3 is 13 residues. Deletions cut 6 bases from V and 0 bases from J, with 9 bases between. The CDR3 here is CASRSPLSYEQYF. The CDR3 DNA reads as TGTGCCAGCAGAAGCCCCCTCTCCTACGAGCAGTACTTC.

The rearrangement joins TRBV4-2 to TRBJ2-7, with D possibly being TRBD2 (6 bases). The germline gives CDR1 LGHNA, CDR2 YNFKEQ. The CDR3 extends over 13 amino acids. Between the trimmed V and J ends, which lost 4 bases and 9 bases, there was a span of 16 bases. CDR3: CASSLLRLGRQYF. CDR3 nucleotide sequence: TGTGCCAGCAGCCTCCTACGCCTCGGGAGGCAGTACTTC.

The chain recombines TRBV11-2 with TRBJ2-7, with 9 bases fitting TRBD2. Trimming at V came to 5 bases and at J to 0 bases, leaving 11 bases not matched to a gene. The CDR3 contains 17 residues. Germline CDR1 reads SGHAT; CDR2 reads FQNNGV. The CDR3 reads CASSPGLAGTHSYEQYF. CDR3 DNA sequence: TGTGCCAGCAGCCCGGGGCTAGCGGGGACCCACTCCTACGAGCAGTACTTC.

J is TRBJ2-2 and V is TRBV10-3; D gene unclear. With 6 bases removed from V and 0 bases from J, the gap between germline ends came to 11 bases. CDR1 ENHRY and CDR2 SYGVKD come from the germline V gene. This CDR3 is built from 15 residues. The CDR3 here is CAIRATDTNTGELFF. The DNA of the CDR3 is TGTGCCATCAGGGCGACGGATACGAACACCGGGGAGCTGTTTTTT.

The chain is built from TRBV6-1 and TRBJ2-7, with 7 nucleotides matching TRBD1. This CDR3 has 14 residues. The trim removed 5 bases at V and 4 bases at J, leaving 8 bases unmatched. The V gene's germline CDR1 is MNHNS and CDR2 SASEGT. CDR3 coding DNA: TGTGCCAGCAGTCTTACGGACAGGATTTACGAGCAGTACTTC. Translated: CASSLTDRIYEQYF.

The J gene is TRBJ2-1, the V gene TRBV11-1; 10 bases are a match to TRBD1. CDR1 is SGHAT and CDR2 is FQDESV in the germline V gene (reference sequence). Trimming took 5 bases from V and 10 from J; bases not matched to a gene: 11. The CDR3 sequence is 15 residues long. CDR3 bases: TGTGCCAGCAGCCCGAGGGATGGGACAGGGGACGAGCAGTTCTTC. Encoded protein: CASSPRDGTGDEQFF. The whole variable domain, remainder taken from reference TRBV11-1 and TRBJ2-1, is EAEVAQSPRYKITEKSQAVAFWCDPISGHATLYWYRQILGQGPELLVQFQDESVVDDSQLPKDRFSAERLKGVDSTLKIQPAELGDSAMYLCASSPRDGTGDEQFFGPGTRLTVL.

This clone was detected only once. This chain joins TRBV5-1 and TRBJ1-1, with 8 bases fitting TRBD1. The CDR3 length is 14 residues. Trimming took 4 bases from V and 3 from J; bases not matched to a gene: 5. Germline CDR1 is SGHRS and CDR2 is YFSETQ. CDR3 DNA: TGCGCCAGCAGCAACAGGGGGAGGTACACTGAAGCTTTCTTT. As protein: CASSNRGRYTEAFF.

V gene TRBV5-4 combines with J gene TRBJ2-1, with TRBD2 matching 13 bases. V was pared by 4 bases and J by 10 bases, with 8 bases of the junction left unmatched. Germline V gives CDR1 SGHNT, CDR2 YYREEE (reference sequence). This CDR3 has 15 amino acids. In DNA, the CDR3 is TGTGCCAGCAGCCCCCCCGGACTAGCGGGGGAAGAGCAGTTCTTC. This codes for CASSPPGLAGEEQFF.